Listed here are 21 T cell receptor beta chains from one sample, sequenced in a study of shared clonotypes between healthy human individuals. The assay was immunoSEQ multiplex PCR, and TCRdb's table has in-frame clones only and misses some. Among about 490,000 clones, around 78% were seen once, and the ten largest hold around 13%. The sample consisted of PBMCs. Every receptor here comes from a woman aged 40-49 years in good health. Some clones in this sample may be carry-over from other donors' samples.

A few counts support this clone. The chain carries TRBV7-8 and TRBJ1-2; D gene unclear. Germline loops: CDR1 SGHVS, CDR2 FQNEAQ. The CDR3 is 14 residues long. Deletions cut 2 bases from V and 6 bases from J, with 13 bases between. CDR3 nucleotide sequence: TGTGCCAGCAGCTTAAGAGCAGTCAATGATGGCTACACCTTC. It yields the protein CASSLRAVNDGYTF.

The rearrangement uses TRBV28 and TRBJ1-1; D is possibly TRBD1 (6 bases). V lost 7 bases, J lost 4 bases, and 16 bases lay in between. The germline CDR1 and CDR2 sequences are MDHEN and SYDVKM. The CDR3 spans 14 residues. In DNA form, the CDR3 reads TGTGCCAGCATGAAGTCGGGGGCCGGCACTGAAGCTTTCTTT. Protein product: CASMKSGAGTEAFF.

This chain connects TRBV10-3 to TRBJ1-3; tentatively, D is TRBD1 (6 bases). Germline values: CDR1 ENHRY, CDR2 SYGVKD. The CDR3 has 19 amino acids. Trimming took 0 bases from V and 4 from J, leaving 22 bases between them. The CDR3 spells CAISESKGSGGFRGNTIYF. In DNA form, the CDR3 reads TGTGCCATCAGTGAGTCGAAGGGCAGCGGGGGCTTTCGGGGAAACACCATATATTTT.

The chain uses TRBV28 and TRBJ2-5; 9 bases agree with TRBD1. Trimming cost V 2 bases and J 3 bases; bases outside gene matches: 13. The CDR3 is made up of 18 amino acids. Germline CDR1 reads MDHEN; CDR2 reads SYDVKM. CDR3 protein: CASSLSGNRGRREETQYF. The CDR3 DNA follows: TGTGCCAGCAGTTTAAGTGGGAACAGGGGGCGAAGAGAAGAGACCCAGTACTTC.

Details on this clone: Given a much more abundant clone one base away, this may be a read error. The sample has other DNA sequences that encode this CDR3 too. This chain's CDR3 is CASSLGTTLTEQFF. DNA for the CDR3: TGTGCCAGCAGCCTGGGGACTACCTTGACAGAGCAGTTCTTC. The chain joins TRBV7-2 to TRBJ2-1; TRBD2 matches 7 bases. Losses at the gene ends were 5 bases for V and 10 bases for J; bases not matched to a gene: 11. The CDR3 has 14 amino acids. The germline V gene encodes CDR1 SGHTA and CDR2 FQGNSA.

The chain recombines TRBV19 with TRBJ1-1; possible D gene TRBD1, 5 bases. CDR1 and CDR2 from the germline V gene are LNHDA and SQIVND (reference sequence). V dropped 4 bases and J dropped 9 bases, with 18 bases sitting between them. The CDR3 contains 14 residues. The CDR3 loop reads CASSTGPQVRKAFF. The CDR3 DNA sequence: TGTGCCAGTAGTACGGGACCCCAGGTGAGGAAAGCTTTCTTT.

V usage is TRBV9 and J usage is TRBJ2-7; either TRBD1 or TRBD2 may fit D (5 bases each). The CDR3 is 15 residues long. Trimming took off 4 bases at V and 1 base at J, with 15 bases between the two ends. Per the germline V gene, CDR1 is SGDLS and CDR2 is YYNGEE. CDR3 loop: CASSPDGGASYEQYF. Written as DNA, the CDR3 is TGTGCCAGCAGCCCAGATGGGGGAGCGTCCTACGAGCAGTACTTC.

As DNA, the CDR3 is TGTGCCAGCAGCTACCTACGGGACACCGGCCAGCATTTT. Its translation: CASSYLRDTGQHF. V usage is TRBV28 and J usage is TRBJ1-5; possible D gene TRBD1, 6 bases. The CDR3 contains 13 residues. V was clipped by 6 bases and J by 12 bases, with 18 bases between them. Germline-derived CDR1 and CDR2 are MDHEN and SYDVKM.

CDR3 coding DNA: TGTGCCAGCAGTCGTCCGGGCCAAGAGACCCAGTACTTC. Its translation: CASSRPGQETQYF. This chain uses TRBV2 with TRBJ2-5; D is unclear. Germline assignment: CDR1 SNHLY and CDR2 FYNNEI. V was shortened by 5 bases and J by 1 base, with 8 bases between the two germline ends. The CDR3 spans 13 residues.

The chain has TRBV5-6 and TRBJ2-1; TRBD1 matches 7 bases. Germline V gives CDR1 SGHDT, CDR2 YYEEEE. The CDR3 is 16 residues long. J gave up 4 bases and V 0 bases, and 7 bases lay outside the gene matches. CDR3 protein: CASSLGSRGSYNEQFF. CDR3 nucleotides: TGTGCCAGCAGCTTGGGGAGCAGGGGGAGTTACAATGAGCAGTTCTTC.

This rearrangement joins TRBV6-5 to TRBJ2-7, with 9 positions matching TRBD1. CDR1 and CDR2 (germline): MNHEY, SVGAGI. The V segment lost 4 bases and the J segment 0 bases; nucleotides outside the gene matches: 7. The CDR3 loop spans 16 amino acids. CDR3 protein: CASSSDRGQFSYEQYF. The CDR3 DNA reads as TGTGCCAGCAGTTCGGACAGGGGACAGTTCTCCTACGAGCAGTACTTC.

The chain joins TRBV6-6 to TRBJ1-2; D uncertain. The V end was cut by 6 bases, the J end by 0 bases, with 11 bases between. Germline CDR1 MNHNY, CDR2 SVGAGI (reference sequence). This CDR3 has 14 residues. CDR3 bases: TGTGCCAGCAGCCGAATCGACACTAACTATGGCTACACCTTC. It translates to CASSRIDTNYGYTF.

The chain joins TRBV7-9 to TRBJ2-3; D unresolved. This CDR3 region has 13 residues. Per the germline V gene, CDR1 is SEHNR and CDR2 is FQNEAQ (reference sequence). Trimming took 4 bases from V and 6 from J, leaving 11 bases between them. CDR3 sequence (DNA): TGTGCCAGCAGCTCATCCCCAGCGGATACGCAGTATTTT. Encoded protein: CASSSSPADTQYF.

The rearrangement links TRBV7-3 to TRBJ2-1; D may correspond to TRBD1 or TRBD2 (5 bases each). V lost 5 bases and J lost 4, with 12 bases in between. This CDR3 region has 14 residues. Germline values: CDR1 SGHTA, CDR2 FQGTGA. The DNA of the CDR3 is TGTGCCAGCAGCCCCGGGGCCGCGTACAATGAGCAGTTCTTC. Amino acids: CASSPGAAYNEQFF.

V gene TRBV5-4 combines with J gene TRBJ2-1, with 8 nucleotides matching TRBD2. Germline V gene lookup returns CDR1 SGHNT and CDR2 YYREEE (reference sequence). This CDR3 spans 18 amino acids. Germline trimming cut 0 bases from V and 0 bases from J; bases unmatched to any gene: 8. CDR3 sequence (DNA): TGTGCCAGCAGCTTGGACCTACTAGCGGCGGGCTCCTACAATGAGCAGTTCTTC. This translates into CASSLDLLAAGSYNEQFF.

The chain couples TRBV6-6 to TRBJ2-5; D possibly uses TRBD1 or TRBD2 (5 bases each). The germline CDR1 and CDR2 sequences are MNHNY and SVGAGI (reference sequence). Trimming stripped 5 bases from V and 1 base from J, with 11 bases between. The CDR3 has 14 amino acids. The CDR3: CASSRPGTQETQYF. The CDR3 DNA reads TGTGCCAGCAGTCGACCGGGGACCCAAGAGACCCAGTACTTC.

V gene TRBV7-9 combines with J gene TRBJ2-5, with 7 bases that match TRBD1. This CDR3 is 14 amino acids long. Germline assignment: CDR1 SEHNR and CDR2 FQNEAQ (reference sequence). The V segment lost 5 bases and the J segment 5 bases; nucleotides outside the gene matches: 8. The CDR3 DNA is TGTGCCAGCAGCACATACAGGGGAGCGGAGACCCAGTACTTC. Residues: CASSTYRGAETQYF. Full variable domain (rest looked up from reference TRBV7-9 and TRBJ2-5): DTGVSQNPRHKITKRGQNVTFRCDPISEHNRLYWYRQTLGQGPEFLTYFQNEAQLEKSRLLSDRFSAERPKGSFSTLEIQRTEQGDSAMYLCASSTYRGAETQYFGPGTRLLVL.

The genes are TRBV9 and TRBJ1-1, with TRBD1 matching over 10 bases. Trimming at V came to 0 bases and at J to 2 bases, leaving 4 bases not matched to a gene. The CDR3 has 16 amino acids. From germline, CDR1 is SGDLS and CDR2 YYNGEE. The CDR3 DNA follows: TGTGCCAGCAGCGTAGTGACAGGGGGCGCTAACACTGAAGCTTTCTTT. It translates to CASSVVTGGANTEAFF.

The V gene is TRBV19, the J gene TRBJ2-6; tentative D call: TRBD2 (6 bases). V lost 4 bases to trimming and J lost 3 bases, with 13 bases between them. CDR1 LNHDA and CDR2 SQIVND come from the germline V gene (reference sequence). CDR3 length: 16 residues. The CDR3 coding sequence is TGTGCCAGTAGTAGCGGAGGGGCGCGTGGGGCCAACGTCCTGACTTTC. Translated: CASSSGGARGANVLTF. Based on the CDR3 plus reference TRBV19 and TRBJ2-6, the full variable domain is DGGITQSPKYLFRKEGQNVTLSCEQNLNHDAMYWYRQDPGQGLRLIYYSQIVNDFQKGDIAEGYSVSREKKESFPLTVTSAQKNPTAFYLCASSSGGARGANVLTFGAGSRLTVL.

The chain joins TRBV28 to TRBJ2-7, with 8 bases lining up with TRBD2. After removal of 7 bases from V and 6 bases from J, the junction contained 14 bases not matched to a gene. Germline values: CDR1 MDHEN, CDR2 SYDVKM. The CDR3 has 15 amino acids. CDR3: CASTNSAGLAGEQYF. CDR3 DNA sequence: TGTGCCAGCACCAACTCTGCTGGGCTAGCGGGCGAGCAGTACTTC.

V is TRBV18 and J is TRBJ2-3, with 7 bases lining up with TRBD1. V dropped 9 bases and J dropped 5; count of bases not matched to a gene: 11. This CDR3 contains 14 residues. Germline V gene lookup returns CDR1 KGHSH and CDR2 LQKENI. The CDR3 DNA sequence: TGTGCCAGTAAACCCGGACAGGCGGGAGATACGCAGTATTTT. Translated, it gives CASKPGQAGDTQYF.